Sequencing of this T cell receptor beta chain was carried out in a study of cytomegalovirus exposure and HLA in healthy donors. Regarding the study as a whole: There were some V segments, including TRBV6-2 and TRBV6-3, excluded as indistinguishable.

Remarks on this clone: As yet, its antigen is unknown.

Germline values: CDR1 KGHSH, CDR2 LQKENI. The V and J ends lost 3 bases and 4 bases respectively, with 16 bases between them. This CDR3 comprises 15 residues. In the PCR, 60 Vbeta and 13 Jbeta primers were used. TCRdb's table, derived via immunoSEQ multiplex PCR, lists solely in-frame clones and lacks some. The profile shows more than 95,000 clones, roughly three fifths of them singletons. This receptor was obtained from a woman in her thirties or forties in good health and CMV-seropositive. Sequenced sample: PBMCs. The V call is TRBV18, the J call TRBJ2-7; no firm D call. CDR3 DNA: TGTGCCAGCTCACCGGCCGGGTCCTTCGTTTACGAGCAGTACTTC. It is translated as CASSPAGSFVYEQYF. Based on the CDR3 plus reference TRBV18 and TRBJ2-7, the full variable domain is NAGVMQNPRHLVRRRGQEARLRCSPMKGHSHVYWYRQLPEEGLKFMVYLQKENIIDESGMPKERFSAEFPKEGPSILRIQQVVRGDSAAYFCASSPAGSFVYEQYFGPGTRLTVT.